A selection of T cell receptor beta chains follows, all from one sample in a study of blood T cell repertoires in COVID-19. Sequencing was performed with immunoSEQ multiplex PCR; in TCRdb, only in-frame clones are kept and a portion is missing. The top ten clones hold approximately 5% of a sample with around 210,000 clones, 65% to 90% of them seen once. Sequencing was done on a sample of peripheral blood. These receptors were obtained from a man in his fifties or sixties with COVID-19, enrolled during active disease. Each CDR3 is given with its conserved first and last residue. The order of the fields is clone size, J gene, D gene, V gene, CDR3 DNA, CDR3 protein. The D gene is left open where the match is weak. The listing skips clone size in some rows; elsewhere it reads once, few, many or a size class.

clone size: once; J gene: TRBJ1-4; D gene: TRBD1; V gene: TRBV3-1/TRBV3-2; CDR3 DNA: TGTGCCAGCAGCCGTAGGGACAGTTCCCATGAAAAACTGTTTTTT; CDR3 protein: CASSRRDSSHEKLFF
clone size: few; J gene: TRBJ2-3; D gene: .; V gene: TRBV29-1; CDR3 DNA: TGCAGCGTTGTAAGGGGTTCAGATACGCAGTATTTT; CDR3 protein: CSVVRGSDTQYF
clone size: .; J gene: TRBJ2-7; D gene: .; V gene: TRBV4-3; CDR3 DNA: TGCGCCAGCAGCCAAGGTGTGGGGGCTCAGTACGAGCAGTACTTC; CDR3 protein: CASSQGVGAQYEQYF
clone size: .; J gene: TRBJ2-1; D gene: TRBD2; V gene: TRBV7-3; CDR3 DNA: TGTGCCAGCAGCCGGGGACTAGCGGGTGGTGAGCAGTTCTTC; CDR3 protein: CASSRGLAGGEQFF
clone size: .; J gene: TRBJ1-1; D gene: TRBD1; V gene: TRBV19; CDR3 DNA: TGTGCCAGTACCCCGGGGAGGACAGGGGGCATCTCGGGCACTGAAGCTTTCTTT; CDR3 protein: CASTPGRTGGISGTEAFF
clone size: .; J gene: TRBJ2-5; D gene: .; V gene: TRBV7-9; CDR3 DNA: TGTGCCAGCAGCTTAGAAGTGCAGGATCAAGAGACCCAGTACTTC; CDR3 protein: CASSLEVQDQETQYF
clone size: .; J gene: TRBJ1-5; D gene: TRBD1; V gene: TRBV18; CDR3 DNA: TGTGCCAGCTCACCAGGGACAGGGGCCCTTGGGCCCCAGCATTTT; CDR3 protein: CASSPGTGALGPQHF
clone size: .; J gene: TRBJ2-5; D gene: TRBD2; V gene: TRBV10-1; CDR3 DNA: TGCGCCAGCAGTGACAGCGGGGGCTTTGGGGAGACCCAGTACTTC; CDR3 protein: CASSDSGGFGETQYF
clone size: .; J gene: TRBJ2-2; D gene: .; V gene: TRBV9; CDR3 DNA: TGTGCCAGCAGCCCCACAGTGACCGGGGAGCTGTTTTTT; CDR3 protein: CASSPTVTGELFF
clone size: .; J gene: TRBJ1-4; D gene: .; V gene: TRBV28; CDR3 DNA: TGTGCCAGCGGGGCAGGACGGAGGGCTAATGAAAAACTGTTTTTT; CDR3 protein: CASGAGRRANEKLFF
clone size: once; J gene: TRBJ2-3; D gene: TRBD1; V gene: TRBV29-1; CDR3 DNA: TGCAGCGTTGTAGAGGGGGCGCTTTTATCAGATACGCAGTATTTT; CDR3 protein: CSVVEGALLSDTQYF
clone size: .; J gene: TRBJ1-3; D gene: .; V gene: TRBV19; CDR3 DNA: TGTGCCAGTAGTATCCGACAGACCCGGGGAAACACCATATATTTT; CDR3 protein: CASSIRQTRGNTIYF
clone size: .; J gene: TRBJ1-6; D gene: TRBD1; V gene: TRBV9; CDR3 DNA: TGTGCCAGCAGCGGGGGACAGTATAATTCACCCCTCCACTTT; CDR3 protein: CASSGGQYNSPLHF
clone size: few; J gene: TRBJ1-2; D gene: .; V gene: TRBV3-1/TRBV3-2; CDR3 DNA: TGTGCCAGCAGCCTCAGGGATGGCTATGGCTACACCTTC; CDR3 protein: CASSLRDGYGYTF
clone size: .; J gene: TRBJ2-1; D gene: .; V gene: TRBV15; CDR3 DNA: TGTGCCACCAGCGAGCCGGGACTCCCCACCAATGAGCAGTTCTTC; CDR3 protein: CATSEPGLPTNEQFF
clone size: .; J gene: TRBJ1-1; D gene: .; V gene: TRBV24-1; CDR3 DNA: TGTGCCACCAAGGGGGGGGATTACTACACTGAAGCTTTCTTT; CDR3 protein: CATKGGDYYTEAFF
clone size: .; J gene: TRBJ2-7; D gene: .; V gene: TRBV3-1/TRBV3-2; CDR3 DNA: TGTGCCAGCAGCCAAGAGTACAGGCCCTACGAGCAGTACTTC; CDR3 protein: CASSQEYRPYEQYF
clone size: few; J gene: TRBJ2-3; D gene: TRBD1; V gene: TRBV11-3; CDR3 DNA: TGTGCCAGCAGCCCCGGACAGGGACAGGATACGCAGTATTTT; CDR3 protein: CASSPGQGQDTQYF
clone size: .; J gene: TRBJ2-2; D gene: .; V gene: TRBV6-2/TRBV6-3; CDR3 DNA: TGTGCCAGCAGTTACAGGACAGCGAACACCGGGGAGCTGTTTTTT; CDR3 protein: CASSYRTANTGELFF
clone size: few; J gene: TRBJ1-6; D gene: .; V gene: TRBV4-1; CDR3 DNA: TGCGCCAGCAGCCGGGCGGACAGCTCCTATAATTCACCCCTCCACTTT; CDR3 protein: CASSRADSSYNSPLHF
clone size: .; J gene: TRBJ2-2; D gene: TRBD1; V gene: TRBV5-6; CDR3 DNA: TGTGCCAGCAGCCCGACAGGGGAGACCGGGGAGCTGTTTTTT; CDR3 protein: CASSPTGETGELFF
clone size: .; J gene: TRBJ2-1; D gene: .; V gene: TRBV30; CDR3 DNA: TGTGCCTGGAGAGACGGACTGAAGCAGTTCTTC; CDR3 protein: CAWRDGLKQFF
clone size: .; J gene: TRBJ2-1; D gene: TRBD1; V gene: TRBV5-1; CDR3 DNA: TGCGCCAGCAGCTTGGTCGGACAGGGTATACATGAGCAGTTCTTC; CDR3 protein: CASSLVGQGIHEQFF
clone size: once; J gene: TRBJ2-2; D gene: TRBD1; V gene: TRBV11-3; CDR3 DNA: TGTGCCAGCAGCTTAAGGTCGTGGGGTCAGGGGGACACCGGGGAGCTGTTTTTT; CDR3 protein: CASSLRSWGQGDTGELFF
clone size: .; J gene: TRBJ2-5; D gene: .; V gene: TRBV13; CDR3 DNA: TGTGCCAGCAACAATGACGGGCAAGAGACCCAGTACTTC; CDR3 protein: CASNNDGQETQYF
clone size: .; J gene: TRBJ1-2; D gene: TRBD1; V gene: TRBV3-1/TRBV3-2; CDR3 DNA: TGTGCCAGCAGCCCTCGACAGGGGGCGCCGGCATCCTTC; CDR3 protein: CASSPRQGAPASF
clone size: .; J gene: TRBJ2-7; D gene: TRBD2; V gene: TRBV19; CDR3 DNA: TGTGCCAGTAGCCCACTTGCGGGGGGGCAGGTGTACTTC; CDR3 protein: CASSPLAGGQVYF
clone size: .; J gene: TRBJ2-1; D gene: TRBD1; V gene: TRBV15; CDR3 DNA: TGTGCCACCAGCTGGGGACAGGGGAGCGTCAATGAGCAGTTCTTC; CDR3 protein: CATSWGQGSVNEQFF
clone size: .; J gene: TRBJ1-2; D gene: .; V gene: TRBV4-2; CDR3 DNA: TGTGCCAGCAGCCAAGATAGGACTTATGGCTACACCTTC; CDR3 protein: CASSQDRTYGYTF
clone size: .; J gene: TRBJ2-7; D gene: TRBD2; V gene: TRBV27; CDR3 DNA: TGTGCCAGCAGTCCCCGCCCTCCTAGCGGGGTATACGAGCAGTACTTC; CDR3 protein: CASSPRPPSGVYEQYF
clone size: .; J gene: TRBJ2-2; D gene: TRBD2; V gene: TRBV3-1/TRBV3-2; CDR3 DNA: TGTGCCAGCAGCCCGCAAGGGGCCGGGCTAGCGGGGGGGAACACCGGGGAGCTGTTTTTT; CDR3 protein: CASSPQGAGLAGGNTGELFF
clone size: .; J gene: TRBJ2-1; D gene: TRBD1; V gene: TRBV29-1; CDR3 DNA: TGCAGCGTTGAAGATCTGGCAGGGGGCATGCATGAGCAGTTCTTC; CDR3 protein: CSVEDLAGGMHEQFF
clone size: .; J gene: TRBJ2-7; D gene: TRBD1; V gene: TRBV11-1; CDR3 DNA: TGTGCAACCCCGCTGGACAGGGTTCGAGAGCAGTACTTC; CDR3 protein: CATPLDRVREQYF
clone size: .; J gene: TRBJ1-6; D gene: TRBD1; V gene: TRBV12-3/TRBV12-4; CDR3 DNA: TGTGCCAGCAGTACCGACAGGGATTCACCCCTCCACTTT; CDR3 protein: CASSTDRDSPLHF
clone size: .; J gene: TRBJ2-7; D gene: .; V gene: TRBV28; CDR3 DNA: TGTGCCAGCAACGTGGCAATCTCCTACGAGCAGTACTTC; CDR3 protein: CASNVAISYEQYF
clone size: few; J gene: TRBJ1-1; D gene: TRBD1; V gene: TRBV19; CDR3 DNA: TGTGCCAGTAGTACGTGGACAGGGGGAGAGAACACTGAAGCTTTCTTT; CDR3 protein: CASSTWTGGENTEAFF
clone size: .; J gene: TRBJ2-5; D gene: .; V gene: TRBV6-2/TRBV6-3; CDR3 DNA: TGTGCCAGCAGTCCCCTCCCGGGAACACCGGGAGAGACCCAGTACTTC; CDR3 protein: CASSPLPGTPGETQYF
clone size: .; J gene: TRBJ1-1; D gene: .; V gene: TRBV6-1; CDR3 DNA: TGTGCCAGCAGTGAAGTATCCACGGACACTGAAGCTTTCTTT; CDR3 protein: CASSEVSTDTEAFF
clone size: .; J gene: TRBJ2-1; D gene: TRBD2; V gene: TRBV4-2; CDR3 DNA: TGTGCCAGCAGCCTCGAAACCGGGACTAGCGGGGGAAATGAGCAGTTCTTC; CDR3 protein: CASSLETGTSGGNEQFF
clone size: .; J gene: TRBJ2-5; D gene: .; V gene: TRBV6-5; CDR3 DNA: TGTGCCAGCAGTTACGTCCAGGGGGAGACCCAGTACTTC; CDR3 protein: CASSYVQGETQYF
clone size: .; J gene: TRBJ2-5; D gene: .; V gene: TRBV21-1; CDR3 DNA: TGTGCCAGCAGCAAAGTCAGGGTTGGGTTGATCACTACAAAAGAGACCCAGTACTTC; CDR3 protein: CASSKVRVGLITTKETQYF
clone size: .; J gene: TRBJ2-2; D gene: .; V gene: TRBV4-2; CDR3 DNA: TGTGCCAGCAGCCAAGTCGCTAGTCGGGACACCGGGGAGCTGTTTTTT; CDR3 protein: CASSQVASRDTGELFF
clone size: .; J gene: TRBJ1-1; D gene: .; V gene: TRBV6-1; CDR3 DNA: TGTGCCAGCAGTGAACCCAGGGTGAACACTGAAGCTTTCTTT; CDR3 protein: CASSEPRVNTEAFF
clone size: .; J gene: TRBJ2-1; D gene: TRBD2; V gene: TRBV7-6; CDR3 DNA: TGTGCCAGCAGCAAAGTCGCGGGGGGCGTGAATTCCTACAATGAGCAGTTCTTC; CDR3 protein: CASSKVAGGVNSYNEQFF
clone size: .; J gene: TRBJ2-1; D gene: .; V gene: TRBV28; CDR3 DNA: TGTGCCAGCAGTTTTGGCCCCAATGAGCAGTTCTTC; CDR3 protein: CASSFGPNEQFF
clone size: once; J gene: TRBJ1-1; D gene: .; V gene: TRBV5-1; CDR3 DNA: TGCGCCAGCAGCCAGGGGACACCTTTGAACACTGAAGCTTTCTTT; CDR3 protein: CASSQGTPLNTEAFF
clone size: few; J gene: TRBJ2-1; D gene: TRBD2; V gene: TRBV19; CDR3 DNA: TGTGCCAGTAGAATGGTGCGGCCACGCGGCGGGGGGCCCCTATACCGCTACAATGAGCAGTTCTTC; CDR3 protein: CASRMVRPRGGGPLYRYNEQFF
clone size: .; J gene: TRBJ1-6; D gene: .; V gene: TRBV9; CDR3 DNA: TGTGCCAGCAGCGTAGTAGGGGCTGGTTCACCCCTCCACTTT; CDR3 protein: CASSVVGAGSPLHF